The rows below give T cell receptor beta chains drawn from one sample of a study of blood T cell repertoires in COVID-19. Here immunoSEQ multiplex PCR was the method, and the copy in TCRdb shows in-frame clones only, minus some. The sample contains about 360,000 clones, 86% of which appear only once. Material for sequencing was peripheral blood. These TCRs come from a woman aged 55-75 years with COVID-19, enrolled during active disease. The CDR3 runs from the conserved cysteine through the conserved F or W. Fields, in order: CDR3 protein, CDR3 DNA, clone size, D gene, V gene, J gene. The D gene is left open where the match is weak. A row's size may be missing; if present it is once, few, many or a size class.

CASSFSGDRTDTQYF	TGCGCCAGCAGCTTCTCAGGGGACAGGACAGATACGCAGTATTTT	.	TRBD1	TRBV5-1	TRBJ2-3
CASSANAGITEAFF	TGTGCCAGCAGCGCGAACGCCGGGATTACTGAAGCTTTCTTT	.	.	TRBV7-3	TRBJ1-1
CASSPGQAGNEQFF	TGTGCCAGCTCACCAGGGCAGGCGGGCAATGAGCAGTTCTTC	.	.	TRBV18	TRBJ2-1
CASSLVGDRGRETQYF	TGTGCCAGCAGCTTAGTAGGTGACAGGGGACGAGAGACCCAGTACTTC	.	TRBD1	TRBV7-7	TRBJ2-5
CASDKGRGQETQYF	TGTGCCAGCGATAAAGGGCGGGGGCAAGAGACCCAGTACTTC	.	TRBD2	TRBV18	TRBJ2-5
CASSVTGTGNEKLFF	TGTGCCAGTAGTGTTACCGGGACAGGTAATGAAAAACTGTTTTTT	.	TRBD1	TRBV19	TRBJ1-4
CASSLEARHNTIYF	TGTGCCAGCAGCTTAGAAGCCAGGCACAACACCATATATTTT	few	.	TRBV7-8	TRBJ1-3
CAISEQGDQPQHF	TGTGCCATCAGTGAGCAGGGGGATCAGCCCCAGCATTTT	.	TRBD1	TRBV10-3	TRBJ1-5
CASSERPDTTDTQYF	TGTGCCAGCAGTGAACGCCCAGATACCACAGATACGCAGTATTTT	.	.	TRBV25-1	TRBJ2-3
CASSPSRASTGDTQYF	TGTGCCAGCAGCCCATCCCGAGCCTCGACGGGAGATACGCAGTATTTT	.	.	TRBV7-3	TRBJ2-3
CASSFELAATYEQFF	TGTGCCAGCAGCTTCGAACTAGCGGCAACGTATGAGCAGTTCTTC	.	TRBD2	TRBV7-2	TRBJ2-1
CASSPGQGVGETQYF	TGTGCCAGCAGCCCGGGACAGGGGGTTGGTGAGACCCAGTACTTC	.	TRBD1	TRBV5-4	TRBJ2-5
CSAQDITEAFF	TGCAGTGCCCAAGACATCACTGAAGCTTTCTTT	.	.	TRBV20-1	TRBJ1-1
CASSQVGTSGEHTDTQYF	TGCGCCAGCAGCCAAGTTGGGACTAGCGGGGAGCACACAGATACGCAGTATTTT	.	TRBD2	TRBV4-1	TRBJ2-3
CAWSLETQYF	TGTGCCTGGAGCTTGGAGACCCAGTACTTC	once	.	TRBV30	TRBJ2-5
CASSSPTGGSGANVLTF	TGTGCCAGCAGTTCTCCGACAGGGGGCTCTGGGGCCAACGTCCTGACTTTC	.	TRBD1	TRBV7-9	TRBJ2-6
CASRLGLAGGADTQYF	TGTGCCAGCAGGTTGGGACTAGCGGGAGGTGCAGATACGCAGTATTTT	.	TRBD2	TRBV11-3	TRBJ2-3
CASTGGGIPDEQFF	TGCGCCAGCACGGGCGGGGGAATCCCCGATGAGCAGTTCTTC	.	TRBD2	TRBV5-1	TRBJ2-1
CASSGNQGTQYF	TGTGCCAGCAGCGGGAACCAGGGGACCCAGTACTTC	.	.	TRBV7-9	TRBJ2-5
CASGLVQGWGQPQHF	TGTGCTAGTGGTTTGGTACAGGGCTGGGGTCAGCCCCAGCATTTT	.	.	TRBV12-5	TRBJ1-5
CASSSGQGWSYEQYF	TGCGCCAGCAGCTCCGGACAGGGCTGGTCCTACGAGCAGTACTTC	.	TRBD1	TRBV5-1	TRBJ2-7
CASSQGHYGYTF	TGTGCCAGCAGCCAAGGGCACTATGGCTACACCTTC	.	.	TRBV14	TRBJ1-2
CASSWTGTPSYEQYF	TGTGCCAGCAGCTGGACAGGGACGCCTTCCTACGAGCAGTACTTC	once	TRBD1	TRBV7-8	TRBJ2-7